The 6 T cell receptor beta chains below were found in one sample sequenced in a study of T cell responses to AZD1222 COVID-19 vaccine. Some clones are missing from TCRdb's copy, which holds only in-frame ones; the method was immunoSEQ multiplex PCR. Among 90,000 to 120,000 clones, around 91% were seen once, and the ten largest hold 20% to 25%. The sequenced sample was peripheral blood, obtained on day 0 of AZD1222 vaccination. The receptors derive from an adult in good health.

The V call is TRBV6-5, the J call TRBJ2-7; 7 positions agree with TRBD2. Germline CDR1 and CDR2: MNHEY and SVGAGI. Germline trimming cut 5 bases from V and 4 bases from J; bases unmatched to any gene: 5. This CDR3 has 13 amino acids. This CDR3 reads CASSLGGGYEQYF. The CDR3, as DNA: TGTGCCAGCAGTCTGGGGGGGGGTTACGAGCAGTACTTC.

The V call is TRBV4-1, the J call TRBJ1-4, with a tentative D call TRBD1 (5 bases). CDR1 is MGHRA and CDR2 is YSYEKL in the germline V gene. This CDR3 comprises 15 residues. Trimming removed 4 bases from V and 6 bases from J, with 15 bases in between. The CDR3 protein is CASSPSSGLYEKLFF. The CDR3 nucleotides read TGCGCCAGCAGCCCCTCCTCGGGGCTATATGAAAAACTGTTTTTT.

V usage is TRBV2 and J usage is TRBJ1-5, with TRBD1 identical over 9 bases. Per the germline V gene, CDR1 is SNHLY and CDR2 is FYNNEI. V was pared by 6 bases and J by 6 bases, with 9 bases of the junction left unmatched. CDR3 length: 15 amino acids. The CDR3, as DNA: TGTGCCAGCAGCGTGGACAGGGGAGGTATTCAGCCCCAGCATTTT. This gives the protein CASSVDRGGIQPQHF.

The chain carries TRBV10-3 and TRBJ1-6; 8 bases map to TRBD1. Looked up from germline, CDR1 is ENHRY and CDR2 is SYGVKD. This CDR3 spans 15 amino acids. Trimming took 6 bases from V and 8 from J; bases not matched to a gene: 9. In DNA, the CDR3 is TGTGCCATCAGGGAGGACAGGGCGGGAGATTCACCCCTCCACTTT. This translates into CAIREDRAGDSPLHF.

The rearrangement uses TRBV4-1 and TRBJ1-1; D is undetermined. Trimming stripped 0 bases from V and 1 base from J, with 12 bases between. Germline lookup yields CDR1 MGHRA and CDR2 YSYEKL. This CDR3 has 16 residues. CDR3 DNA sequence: TGCGCCAGCAGCCAAGATTTCGGGCGAAAGAACACTGAAGCTTTCTTT. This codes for CASSQDFGRKNTEAFF.

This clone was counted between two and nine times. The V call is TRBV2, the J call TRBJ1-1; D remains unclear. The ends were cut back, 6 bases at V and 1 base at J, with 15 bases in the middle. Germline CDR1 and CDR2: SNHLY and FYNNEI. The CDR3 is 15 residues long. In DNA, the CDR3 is TGTGCCAGCAGGGTCTCGGCGGGGAGGAACACTGAAGCTTTCTTT. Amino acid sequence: CASRVSAGRNTEAFF.